This entry describes one T cell receptor beta chain. Its matching antigen is unknown. RNA transcripts yielded amplified TCR beta CDR3 regions. The workflow started with a first-round RT-PCR run with HTBI primers and then moved on to a second-round multiplex PCR. TCRdb ran MiXCR on the multiplex PCR reads and lists one entry per CDR3 protein. The sample contains 400,000 or so distinct CDR3 sequences, 15% of which appear only once. The source of the sample is a study of Graves' ophthalmopathy and Graves' hyperthyroidism. The overall study: The collection of peripheral blood took place at initial diagnosis, before any treatment.

Orbital computed tomography, thyroid ultrasound, TRAb, serum thyroxine and clinical symptoms formed the basis of diagnosis. PBMCs were density-gradient isolated from roughly 10 ml fresh blood. Notes on the study in general: As the model predicted ophthalmopathy progression, it achieved a sensitivity of 65% to 71% and a specificity of 72.22%.

CDR1 is DFQATT, CDR2 SNEGSKA, per germline (reference sequence). CDR3 length equals 12 residues. V usage is TRBV20-1 and J usage is TRBJ1-2, with 9 bases that match TRBD1. The sample consisted of peripheral blood. The clonotype was recovered from a woman younger than 35 with stable Graves' hyperthyroidism. The CDR3 DNA is TGCAGCGCCGGACAGGGGAGCGATGGCTACACCTTC. It is translated as CSAGQGSDGYTF.